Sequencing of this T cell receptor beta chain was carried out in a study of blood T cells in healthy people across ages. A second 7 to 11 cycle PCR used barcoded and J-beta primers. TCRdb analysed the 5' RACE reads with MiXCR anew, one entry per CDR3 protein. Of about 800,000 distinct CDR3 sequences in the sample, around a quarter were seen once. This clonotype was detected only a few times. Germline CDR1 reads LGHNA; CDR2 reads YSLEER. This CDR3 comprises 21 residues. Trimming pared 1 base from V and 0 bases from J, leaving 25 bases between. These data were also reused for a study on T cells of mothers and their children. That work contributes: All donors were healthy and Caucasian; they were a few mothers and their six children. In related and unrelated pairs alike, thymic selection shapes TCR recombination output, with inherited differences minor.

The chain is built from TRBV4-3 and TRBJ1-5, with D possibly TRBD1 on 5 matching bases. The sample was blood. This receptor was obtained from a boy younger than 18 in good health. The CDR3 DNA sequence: TGCGCCAGCAGCCAAGCGGAGGGGCGAATTTCTTGGGGCGATAGCAATCAGCCCCAGCATTTT. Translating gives CASSQAEGRISWGDSNQPQHF.